A single sample gave rise to the 8 T cell receptor beta chains below, sequenced in a study of cytomegalovirus exposure and HLA in healthy donors. Amplification used 60 Vbeta primers and 13 Jbeta primers. TCRdb's table, derived via immunoSEQ multiplex PCR, lists solely in-frame clones and lacks some. The specimen's table records over 75,000 clones. Sequencing was carried out using PBMCs. The source is a man over 45 in good health and CMV-seronegative.

The J gene is TRBJ2-1, the V gene TRBV6-5; TRBD1 matches at 8 bases. Germline loops: CDR1 MNHEY, CDR2 SVGAGI. The CDR3 contains 15 residues. Unmatched junction bases numbered 5, after V lost 5 bases and J lost 2 bases. The DNA for the CDR3 is TGTGCCAGCAGTCATGGGGACAGGACCTACAATGAGCAGTTCTTC. The encoded protein is CASSHGDRTYNEQFF.

The rearrangement uses TRBV7-2 and TRBJ2-5; D gene ambiguous. This CDR3 region has 13 residues. V was cut by 2 bases and J by 8 bases, with 12 bases left in between. Germline loops: CDR1 SGHTA, CDR2 FQGNSA. The chain's CDR3 is CASSLLPGDTQYF. The CDR3 DNA reads TGTGCCAGCAGCTTACTGCCGGGTGATACCCAGTACTTC.

This sequence joins TRBV15 and TRBJ1-4; D possibly corresponds to TRBD1 (5 bases). V dropped 0 bases and J dropped 8 bases, with 13 bases sitting between them. The CDR3 has 15 amino acids. From germline, CDR1 is LNHNV and CDR2 YYDKDF (reference sequence). The CDR3 protein is CATSREYGAEEKLFF. DNA of the CDR3: TGTGCCACCAGCAGAGAATATGGGGCTGAGGAAAAACTGTTTTTT.

V gene TRBV4-1 combines with J gene TRBJ1-2; 8 bases are shared with TRBD1. This CDR3 has 16 residues. V shed 1 base, J shed 8 bases, and the junction held 12 bases outside the gene matches. Germline V gives CDR1 MGHRA, CDR2 YSYEKL. CDR3 protein: CASSQGTLDRDWGYTF. The DNA of the CDR3 is TGCGCCAGCAGCCAAGGCACCCTGGACAGGGACTGGGGCTACACCTTC.

This CDR3 reads CSGTGQTGELFF. CDR3 nucleotides: TGCAGCGGGACAGGGCAGACCGGGGAGCTGTTTTTT. The chain employs TRBV29-1 and TRBJ2-2; the match to TRBD1 covers 8 bases. The V gene end was trimmed by 7 bases and the J gene end by 5 bases; junction bases not matched to a gene: 3. The CDR3 consists of 12 residues. Per the germline V gene, CDR1 is SQVTM and CDR2 is ANQGSEA.

The chain couples TRBV29-1 to TRBJ2-2; the D gene is possibly TRBD1 (7 bases). CDR3 length equals 15 residues. CDR1 is SQVTM and CDR2 is ANQGSEA in the germline V gene. Trimming took 1 base from V and 4 from J, leaving 13 bases between them. The CDR3 sequence is CSVEGQGGGTGELFF. DNA of the CDR3: TGCAGCGTTGAAGGGCAGGGGGGAGGCACCGGGGAGCTGTTTTTT.

The chain uses TRBV5-6 and TRBJ1-1, with TRBD1 matching over 7 bases. The CDR3 is 17 amino acids. Germline V gene data show CDR1 as SGHDT and CDR2 as YYEEEE. The junction had 8 bases not matched to a gene; V was cut back by 0 bases and J by 0 bases. The CDR3 region has the DNA TGTGCCAGCAGCTTGGGACGCAACAGGGGAATGAACACTGAAGCTTTCTTT. This translates into CASSLGRNRGMNTEAFF.

The chain joins TRBV6-5 to TRBJ1-1; a possible D gene is TRBD1 (6 bases). CDR1 and CDR2 (germline): MNHEY, SVGAGI. This CDR3 region has 14 residues. Trimming stripped 5 bases from V and 0 bases from J, with 10 bases between. The CDR3 protein is CASSLQGLNTEAFF. The CDR3 coding sequence is TGTGCCAGCAGTCTACAGGGACTGAACACTGAAGCTTTCTTT.